The 3 T cell receptor beta chains below come from one sample, sequenced in a study of glioma-infiltrating T cells. Amplification of TCR alpha and beta CDR3 regions from RNA used iRepertoire nested multiplex PCR. TCRdb used MiXCR to reprocess the multiplex PCR reads, holding one entry per CDR3 protein. The data show 100,000 to 150,000 distinct CDR3 sequences, more than 20% seen once. The sequencing sample was made of glioma tissue, nonneoplastic brain tissue, or PBMCs (not recorded which). The source is a human donor with low-grade glioma or glioblastoma, undergoing nonglioma brain surgery, or in good health (not recorded which).

By share, this clonotype counts as medium-sized. The chain uses TRBV6-2 or TRBV6-3 and TRBJ2-7; D remains ambiguous. V lost 3 bases and J lost 2, with 11 bases in between. Germline CDR1 is MNHEY and CDR2 is SVGEGT. The CDR3 sequence is 14 residues long. DNA of the CDR3: TGTGCCAGCAGTTATTCCAGGATCCCCTACGAGCAGTACGTC. Encoded protein: CASSYSRIPYEQYV.

J is TRBJ1-2 and V is TRBV10-3; 11 bases map to TRBD1. This CDR3 is 15 amino acids long. The germline CDR1 and CDR2 sequences are ENHRY and SYGVKD. Trimming at V came to 6 bases and at J to 8 bases, leaving 11 bases not matched to a gene. DNA of the CDR3: TGTGCCATCAGGCCCCCCGGACAGGGGGCATCGGGCTACACCTTC. Translated: CAIRPPGQGASGYTF.

This clonotype was seen a handful of times. The rearrangement joins TRBV6-1 to TRBJ2-1; tentative D call: TRBD1 (5 bases). The V end lost 8 bases, the J end lost 10 bases, and 18 bases lay between the germline ends. Germline loops: CDR1 MNHNS, CDR2 SASEGT. This CDR3 has 13 residues. For the CDR3, the DNA is TGTGCCAGCTCCCGTCTCAGGGAAGACGAGCAGTTCTTC. Translating gives CASSRLREDEQFF.